The 7 T cell receptor beta chains below were found in one sample sequenced in a study of blood T cells in healthy people across ages. Through a sample-barcoded 5' primer and a J-beta primer mix, a second PCR was run for roughly 6 to 12 cycles. TCRdb re-called the 5' RACE reads with MiXCR, one entry per CDR3 protein. The repertoire holds some 1,800,000 distinct CDR3 sequences, 39% seen once, with about 23% in the top ten. Sequencing was performed on blood. Receptors were obtained from a human donor in good health.

With regard to this clonotype: Compared with germline, one end of the junction differs, possibly owing to a read error. The chain has TRBV7-9 and TRBJ1-1, with 7 bases matching TRBD1. CDR1 is SEHNR, CDR2 FQNEAQ, per germline (reference sequence). The CDR3 is made up of 14 amino acids. The chain's CDR3 is CASSLQGVKTEAFF. CDR3 in DNA: TGTGCCAGCAGCTTGCAGGGGGTGAAGACTGAAGCTTTCTTT.

J is TRBJ1-1 and V is TRBV3-1, with D maybe TRBD1 (6 bases). This CDR3 region has 14 residues. Germline loops: CDR1 LGHDT, CDR2 YNNKEL (reference sequence). Deletions cut 4 bases from V and 1 base from J, with 10 bases between. The CDR3 sequence: CASSPQDRNTEAFF. CDR3 nucleotides: TGTGCCAGCAGCCCTCAGGACAGGAACACTGAAGCTTTCTTT.

Concerning this clonotype itself: Germline is not matched at one junction end, which may reflect a read error. The rearrangement uses TRBV10-3 and TRBJ2-1; 8 bases match TRBD2. The CDR3 is made up of 14 amino acids. The germline V gene encodes CDR1 ENHRY and CDR2 SYGVKD. The DNA of the CDR3 is TGTACCATCAGCGCCGGGGGGGGCGTGAATGAGCAGTTCTTC. Translated, it gives CTISAGGGVNEQFF.

This clonotype was seen only a few times. The V gene is TRBV10-3, the J gene TRBJ2-5; perhaps D is TRBD1 or TRBD2 (5 bases each). The CDR3 has 14 residues. Germline CDR1 ENHRY, CDR2 SYGVKD. V was trimmed by 6 bases and J by 1 base, leaving 12 bases between them. The DNA of the CDR3 is TGTGCCATCAGCCCTGGGACGGCCCAAGAGACCCAGTACTTC. Translation: CAISPGTAQETQYF.

This clonotype was counted a single time. The chain recombines TRBV5-1 with TRBJ2-1; no clear D gene. Germline lookup yields CDR1 SGHRS and CDR2 YFSETQ. The CDR3 has 14 amino acids. V lost 3 bases to trimming and J lost 8 bases, with 15 bases between them. Written as DNA, the CDR3 is TGCGCCAGCAGCTCATCGTCGGCCGAGGATGAGCAGTTCTTC. It specifies CASSSSSAEDEQFF.

This rearrangement joins TRBV3-1 to TRBJ1-6; the match to TRBD1 covers 7 bases. In germline, CDR1 is LGHDT, CDR2 YNNKEL (reference sequence). V gave up 4 bases and J gave up 10 bases; unmatched junction bases: 10. There are 15 residues in the CDR3. As DNA, the CDR3 is TGTGCCAGCAGCCCGACCGGGACAGAAATCTCACCCCTCCACTTT. Its translation: CASSPTGTEISPLHF.

A few counts support this clonotype. V and J are TRBV12-3 or TRBV12-4 and TRBJ1-5; D is uncertain. This CDR3 comprises 14 residues. Trimming took off 2 bases at V and 3 bases at J, with 8 bases between the two ends. CDR3 residues: CASSLNRNNQPQHF. In DNA form, the CDR3 reads TGTGCCAGCAGTTTAAACAGAAACAATCAGCCCCAGCATTTT.